A selection of T cell receptor beta chains follows, all from one sample in a study of cytomegalovirus exposure and HLA in healthy donors. The table came from immunoSEQ multiplex PCR; TCRdb's copy has only in-frame clones and leaves some out. The sample holds 110,000 to 150,000 clones, about 80% seen once. The sample consisted of PBMCs. All receptors derive from a woman between 55 and 75 years old in good health and CMV-seropositive. Each CDR3 is given with its conserved first and last residue. D genes are given only for firm matches. Not all rows give a size; the values are once, few, many and, for expanded clones, a class.

D: .; V: TRBV2; size: .; J: TRBJ2-5; DNA: TGTGCCAGCAAAGCGGGCAGGCAAGAGACCCAGTACTTC; CDR3: CASKAGRQETQYF
D: TRBD1; V: TRBV7-2; size: .; J: TRBJ1-3; DNA: TGTGCCAGCAGCTCCGGGGGACAGACGACCCCGTGGAACACCATATATTTT; CDR3: CASSSGGQTTPWNTIYF
D: .; V: TRBV15; size: .; J: TRBJ1-5; DNA: TGTGCCACCAGCAGACCTACCTCACGGGGAGGTGTACCGTGGGGCAATCAGCCCCAGCATTTT; CDR3: CATSRPTSRGGVPWGNQPQHF
D: .; V: TRBV28; size: .; J: TRBJ2-3; DNA: TGTGCCAGCAGTTCCTTAGTGAGCACAGATACGCAGTATTTT; CDR3: CASSSLVSTDTQYF
D: .; V: TRBV6-5; size: .; J: TRBJ2-1; DNA: TGTGCCAGCAGTTACTCGAGAGGGTATGAGCAGTTCTTC; CDR3: CASSYSRGYEQFF
D: .; V: TRBV4-3; size: .; J: TRBJ2-7; DNA: TGCGCCAGCAGCCAAGGAGGTGCGGACGAGCAGTACTTC; CDR3: CASSQGGADEQYF
D: TRBD2; V: TRBV30; size: once; J: TRBJ2-5; DNA: TGTGCCTGGAACTTAGGACTAGCGGGAGAAGAGACCCAGTACTTC; CDR3: CAWNLGLAGEETQYF
D: TRBD2; V: TRBV28; size: .; J: TRBJ2-6; DNA: TGTGCCAGCAGTTCCGTACTAGCGGGAGCCCCTATCTCTGGGGCCAACGTCCTGACTTTC; CDR3: CASSSVLAGAPISGANVLTF
D: TRBD2; V: TRBV7-2; size: few; J: TRBJ2-5; DNA: TGTGCCAGCAGCTCTCGGACTAGCCAGACCCAGTACTTC; CDR3: CASSSRTSQTQYF
D: .; V: TRBV25-1; size: .; J: TRBJ2-7; DNA: TGTGCCAGCAGTGAATTTGACACCTACGAGCAGTACTTC; CDR3: CASSEFDTYEQYF
D: .; V: TRBV4-1; size: .; J: TRBJ2-3; DNA: TGCGCCAGCAGCCAAGTTTTTCCGAGGCGCGGCCCAGATACGCAGTATTTT; CDR3: CASSQVFPRRGPDTQYF
D: TRBD2; V: TRBV2; size: .; J: TRBJ2-5; DNA: TGTGCCAGCAGTGAAGCTGTGGCTAGCGGAGAGACCCAGTACTTC; CDR3: CASSEAVASGETQYF
D: TRBD2; V: TRBV4-2; size: .; J: TRBJ2-2; DNA: TGTGCCAGCAGCCCCCCGACTAGCGGGAGGGCAAGTTTGAACACCGGGGAGCTGTTTTTT; CDR3: CASSPPTSGRASLNTGELFF
D: TRBD1; V: TRBV6-5; size: .; J: TRBJ2-5; DNA: TGTGCCAGCAGTTACTCGGACAGGCAAGAGACCCAGTACTTC; CDR3: CASSYSDRQETQYF
D: .; V: TRBV11-2; size: .; J: TRBJ2-1; DNA: TGTGCCAGCGCAAATGCAGGCGAGCAGTTCTTC; CDR3: CASANAGEQFF
D: .; V: TRBV29-1; size: .; J: TRBJ1-2; DNA: TGCAGCGTTGGAGACGTACAGTATGGCTACACCTTC; CDR3: CSVGDVQYGYTF
D: .; V: TRBV11-3; size: few; J: TRBJ2-7; DNA: TGTGCCAGCAGCTTATCGCGTTACGAGCAGTACTTC; CDR3: CASSLSRYEQYF
D: .; V: TRBV13; size: .; J: TRBJ2-3; DNA: TGTGCCAGCAGCCCTAGGGCGGGTAGCGCAGATACGCAGTATTTT; CDR3: CASSPRAGSADTQYF
D: .; V: TRBV21-1; size: .; J: TRBJ2-6; DNA: TGTGCCAGCAGCGAAATCGAACAGGGGCTACCTTTAACGTCTGGGGCCAACGTCCTGACTTTC; CDR3: CASSEIEQGLPLTSGANVLTF
D: TRBD1; V: TRBV23-1; size: .; J: TRBJ2-7; DNA: TGCGCCAGCAGTCACGCCCGACAGGGCAAGAATTTC; CDR3: CASSHARQGKNF
D: TRBD1; V: TRBV30; size: .; J: TRBJ1-6; DNA: TGTGCCTGGAGTGTATTGACAGGGCGGTCACCCCTCCACTTT; CDR3: CAWSVLTGRSPLHF
D: .; V: TRBV6-5; size: .; J: TRBJ2-7; DNA: TGTGCCAGCAGTCCCTCGGACTTCTCCCCCTACGAGCAGTACTTC; CDR3: CASSPSDFSPYEQYF
D: TRBD2; V: TRBV4-2; size: .; J: TRBJ2-1; DNA: TGTGCCAGCAGCATATCGTCACTAGCGGGGGAAAATGAGCAGTTCTTC; CDR3: CASSISSLAGENEQFF
D: TRBD2; V: TRBV7-2; size: .; J: TRBJ2-7; DNA: TGTGCCAGCAGCATCACCGGGACTAGCGCCTACGAGCAGTACTTC; CDR3: CASSITGTSAYEQYF
D: TRBD1; V: TRBV4-1; size: few; J: TRBJ1-5; DNA: TGCGCCAGCAGCCCCGGACAGGGGGGCGGACAGCCCCAGCATTTT; CDR3: CASSPGQGGGQPQHF
D: TRBD2; V: TRBV9; size: .; J: TRBJ2-2; DNA: TGTGCCAGCAGCGCGGGACTAGCGGGATGGAACACCGGGGAGCTGTTTTTT; CDR3: CASSAGLAGWNTGELFF
D: TRBD1; V: TRBV6-4; size: .; J: TRBJ1-2; DNA: TGTGCCAGCAGTGTTACCTCCGGGACAGGGGGCGGCTACACCTTC; CDR3: CASSVTSGTGGGYTF
D: .; V: TRBV5-1; size: .; J: TRBJ1-5; DNA: TGCGCCGGGCTGGTGCGGCCAAGGGGTATTCGACGGCAGCCCCAGCATTTT; CDR3: CAGLVRPRGIRRQPQHF
D: .; V: TRBV28; size: .; J: TRBJ2-2; DNA: TGTGCCAGCAGCCCCTTGGGGGGTACCGGGGAGCTGTTTTTT; CDR3: CASSPLGGTGELFF
D: TRBD1; V: TRBV7-9; size: .; J: TRBJ2-7; DNA: TGTGCCAGCAGTACAGGACAGGGCCCAGACTACGAGCAGTACTTC; CDR3: CASSTGQGPDYEQYF
D: .; V: TRBV7-9; size: few; J: TRBJ1-2; DNA: TGTGCCAGCAGCTCGGGTACTCCGGCGGGCTACACCTTC; CDR3: CASSSGTPAGYTF
D: .; V: TRBV4-1; size: .; J: TRBJ2-5; DNA: TGCGCCAGCAGCCAAGTCGGCCAAGAGACCCAGTACTTC; CDR3: CASSQVGQETQYF
D: TRBD2; V: TRBV5-1; size: .; J: TRBJ2-1; DNA: TGCGCCAGCAAACCGGGACTAGGGTACAATGAGCAGTTCTTC; CDR3: CASKPGLGYNEQFF
D: .; V: TRBV10-3; size: .; J: TRBJ2-1; DNA: TGTGCCATCAGCGGCAGGGGTGATGAGCAGTTCTTC; CDR3: CAISGRGDEQFF
D: TRBD1; V: TRBV9; size: .; J: TRBJ2-7; DNA: TGTGCCAGCAGCGTAGCACCCGGGACAGGGGTCGAGCAGTACTTC; CDR3: CASSVAPGTGVEQYF
D: .; V: TRBV27; size: once; J: TRBJ2-1; DNA: TGTGCCAGCAGTTTTACGGGAGTTCTAAATGAGCAGTTCTTC; CDR3: CASSFTGVLNEQFF
D: .; V: TRBV11-1; size: .; J: TRBJ1-1; DNA: TGTGCCAGCAGCTACCAGGGGCAGGCTTGGAACACTGAAGCTTTCTTT; CDR3: CASSYQGQAWNTEAFF
D: TRBD1; V: TRBV18; size: once; J: TRBJ1-1; DNA: TGTGCCAGCTCCGGGACAGGGGGCAAGAACACTGAAGCTTTCTTT; CDR3: CASSGTGGKNTEAFF
D: TRBD2; V: TRBV2; size: .; J: TRBJ2-2; DNA: TGTGCCAGCAGTGAACTACAAGCGGGAGGGGACGGGGAGCTGTTTTTT; CDR3: CASSELQAGGDGELFF
D: TRBD1; V: TRBV27; size: .; J: TRBJ1-5; DNA: TGTGCCAGCAGTTTCGGGACAGGAGGCAATCAGCCCCAGCATTTT; CDR3: CASSFGTGGNQPQHF
D: .; V: TRBV27; size: .; J: TRBJ1-1; DNA: TGTGCCAGCAGTTTACAAGGGGGGAACACTGAAGCTTTCTTT; CDR3: CASSLQGGNTEAFF
D: .; V: TRBV4-1; size: .; J: TRBJ2-7; DNA: TGCGCCAGCAGCCACTCAACAGCCTACGAGCAGTACTTC; CDR3: CASSHSTAYEQYF
D: .; V: TRBV4-3; size: once; J: TRBJ2-7; DNA: TGCGCCAGCAGCCAAGAGGCACTAGGGCGGGGCGAGCAGTACTTC; CDR3: CASSQEALGRGEQYF
D: .; V: TRBV29-1; size: few; J: TRBJ1-1; DNA: TGCAGCGTTGCCGAGAGCACCGGTGTTACTGAAGCTTTCTTT; CDR3: CSVAESTGVTEAFF
D: .; V: TRBV25-1; size: .; J: TRBJ2-1; DNA: TGTGCCAGCAGTGAGATAGCGGAACCCTACAATGAGCAGTTCTTC; CDR3: CASSEIAEPYNEQFF
D: TRBD2; V: TRBV28; size: .; J: TRBJ2-7; DNA: TGTGCCAGCCTTGGACTAGCGGGTTCCTACGAGCAGTACTTC; CDR3: CASLGLAGSYEQYF
D: .; V: TRBV6-5; size: .; J: TRBJ1-2; DNA: TGTGCCAGCAGCCGCCAGACAGACTCCTATGGCTACACCTTC; CDR3: CASSRQTDSYGYTF
D: TRBD1; V: TRBV19; size: .; J: TRBJ1-2; DNA: TGTGCCAGTAAGGGACAGTATGGGGATGGCTACACCTTC; CDR3: CASKGQYGDGYTF
D: TRBD2; V: TRBV7-6; size: few; J: TRBJ2-7; DNA: TGTGCCAGCAGCTCTAGCGGGAGAGGGGCGCAGTACTTC; CDR3: CASSSSGRGAQYF
D: TRBD1; V: TRBV28; size: .; J: TRBJ2-1; DNA: TGTGCCAGCAGTTTAACAGGGGGCTCCTACAATGAGCAGTTCTTC; CDR3: CASSLTGGSYNEQFF
D: TRBD1; V: TRBV4-1; size: .; J: TRBJ1-2; DNA: TGCGCCAGCAGCCAACTCGGACAGGGCCGGGGCTACACCTTC; CDR3: CASSQLGQGRGYTF